What follows is one TCR beta chain and its context. What it binds is not known. This CDR3 is built from 14 residues. The ends lost 4 bases at V and 7 bases at J; junction bases unmatched: 9. Germline CDR1 LGHDT, CDR2 YNNKEL (reference sequence). These data come from a study of Ad26.COV2.S vaccination and SARS-CoV-2 variants. Study in general: Donor got 5x10^10 or 1x10^11 viral particles of Ad26.COV2.S. Study-wide results and limits: Measurements of TCR breadth and depth may have given underestimates of the total T cell responses. Vaccine and placebo recipients had comparable breadth of non-spike TCRs.

Treatment indicated: roughly 18 received Ad26.COV2.S at low or high dose, single or two shots; roughly five received placebo; per-sample allocation not given. Sampling occurred on day 63 after the first vaccine or placebo injection. An adult of 18-55 years in Boston served as donor. Here immunoSEQ multiplex PCR was the method, and the copy in TCRdb shows in-frame clones only, minus some. The sample has fewer than 600,000 clones, nearly 90% seen once. The origin of this receptor is a person between 18 and 65 years old who received the Ad26.COV2.S COVID-19 vaccine or a placebo. This chain joins TRBV3-1 (or the pseudogene TRBV3-2) and TRBJ1-2; 7 bases line up with TRBD1. Sequenced material: peripheral blood, taken in a trial of Ad26.COV2.S vaccine versus placebo. The CDR3 DNA reads as TGTGCCAGCAGCCCTCGAAATCAGGGGGGTGGCTACACCTTC. Its protein is CASSPRNQGGGYTF.